Presented here are 5 T cell receptor beta chains from one specimen sequenced in a study of shared clonotypes between healthy human individuals. The assay was immunoSEQ multiplex PCR, and TCRdb's table has in-frame clones only and misses some. Among roughly 1.5 million clones listed, 95% to 99% were seen once. The sequenced material came from naive CD4+ T cells sorted from blood. The subset is: CD45RA+ positively selected. Receptors originate from a man in his thirties or forties in good health.

This clone was counted a single time. V is TRBV9 and J is TRBJ2-1; D might be TRBD1 (6 bases). There are 15 residues in the CDR3. Germline V CDR1 and CDR2: SGDLS, YYNGEE. V was pared by 5 bases and J by 1 base, with 13 bases between. In DNA, the CDR3 is TGTGCCAGCAGTGAGGGGACAAGTTCCTACAATGAGCAGTTCTTC. Translated, it gives CASSEGTSSYNEQFF.

The chain combines TRBV2 with TRBJ1-2; TRBD1 agrees at 12 bases. The CDR3 sequence is 18 residues long. J was trimmed by 2 bases and V by 6 bases; bases with no gene match: 13. CDR1 SNHLY and CDR2 FYNNEI come from the germline V gene. The CDR3 reads CASRGQGAWSRRNYGYTF. The CDR3 DNA is TGTGCCAGCAGGGGACAGGGGGCGTGGAGTCGGAGAAACTATGGCTACACCTTC.

This rearrangement joins TRBV28 to TRBJ2-3; maybe TRBD1 (5 bases). The germline V and J ends were trimmed by 3 bases and 6 bases, with 10 bases remaining between them. This CDR3 has 13 amino acids. Germline CDR1 reads MDHEN; CDR2 reads SYDVKM. The CDR3 DNA reads TGTGCCAGCAGTTTTCAGGGTCGTGATACGCAGTATTTT. It specifies CASSFQGRDTQYF.

This chain uses TRBV28 with TRBJ2-1; D is possibly TRBD2 (6 bases). The CDR3 totals 14 residues. The germline V and J ends were trimmed by 7 bases and 6 bases, with 16 bases remaining between them. CDR1 is MDHEN, CDR2 SYDVKM, per germline. DNA for the CDR3: TGTGCCAGCACCACCATTCGGAGGGCCAATGAGCAGTTCTTC. It yields the protein CASTTIRRANEQFF.

This clone appeared a single time. The chain is built from TRBV28 and TRBJ2-5; no definite D call. V was shortened by 9 bases and J by 0 bases, with 11 bases between the two germline ends. The CDR3 runs 13 residues. From germline, CDR1 is MDHEN and CDR2 SYDVKM. CDR3 region: CASLDNHQETQYF. CDR3 coding DNA: TGTGCCAGTCTAGACAATCACCAAGAGACCCAGTACTTC.